This T cell receptor (beta chain) derives from a study of early T cells in non-severe SARS-CoV-2 infection. TCRdb itself ran the 5' RACE reads through MiXCR, one entry per CDR3 protein. This sample yields roughly 50,000 distinct CDR3 sequences, of which 6.5% to 9% are seen a single time; around a tenth belongs to the top ten. This clonotype was seen ten or more times. The CDR3 is 15 residues long. This receptor was taken from an adult who was a healthcare worker with PCR-confirmed SARS-CoV-2 infection or an uninfected control (not recorded which). Sequencing used whole blood. The chain employs TRBV21-1 and TRBJ2-7; the D call of TRBD1 is as the table states it, not checked on the DNA. TRBV21-1 is a known pseudogene. This CDR3 reads CASSSGTRTSYEQYF. The CDR3, as DNA: TGTGCCAGCAGTTCCGGGACTAGGACCTCCTACGAGCAGTACTTC.